The rows below give T cell receptor beta chains drawn from one sample of a study of CD8 T cells in Susac syndrome. TCRdb re-analysed the immunoSEQ multiplex PCR reads in MiXCR, keeping a single row per CDR3 protein. The data hold 150,000 to 200,000 distinct CDR3 sequences, with 94% observed a single time. The sequenced material came from CD4+ T cells from PBMCs. These receptors were taken from a human donor with multiple sclerosis. The CDR3 runs from the conserved cysteine through the conserved F or W. Each record gives: V gene, clone size, D gene, J gene, CDR3 protein, CDR3 DNA. The D gene is left open where the match is weak. The size entry is marked missing in some rows and otherwise reads once, few, many or a size class.

TRBV4-2	once	-	TRBJ2-3	CASSLQGEGTDTQYF	TGTGCCAGCAGCCTCCAGGGCGAGGGCACAGATACGCAGTATTTT
TRBV4-3	once	-	TRBJ1-2	CASSQDGLYGYTF	TGCGCCAGCAGCCAAGATGGCCTGTATGGCTACACCTTC
TRBV5-1	-	-	TRBJ2-7	CASSLPGIDEQYF	TGCGCCAGCAGCTTGCCGGGGATCGACGAGCAGTACTTC
TRBV3-1	-	TRBD2	TRBJ2-5	CASSRRLAGPEGETQYF	TGTGCCAGCAGCCGACGACTAGCGGGACCCGAGGGGGAGACCCAGTACTTC
TRBV7-3	-	-	TRBJ1-1	CASSLNPPGGGTQAFF	TGTGCCAGCAGCTTAAACCCCCCCGGGGGGGGGACACAAGCTTTCTTT
TRBV13	-	TRBD2	TRBJ2-2	CASSFSLSGRAFRELFF	TGTGCCAGCAGCTTCTCTCTTAGCGGGAGGGCCTTCAGGGAGCTGTTTTTT
TRBV29-1	-	-	TRBJ2-5	CSVDETSETQYF	TGCAGCGTTGATGAAACTTCAGAGACCCAGTACTTC
TRBV7-2	-	-	TRBJ2-2	CASSRGLLNTGELFF	TGTGCCAGCAGCCGGGGACTGCTAAACACCGGGGAGCTGTTTTTT
TRBV3-1	-	-	TRBJ1-1	CASSPTENSEAFF	TGTGCCAGCAGCCCTACGGAAAACTCTGAAGCTTTCTTT
TRBV30	once	-	TRBJ2-3	CAWRRLTSTDTQYF	TGTGCCTGGAGACGGTTAACTAGCACAGATACGCAGTATTTT
TRBV12-3/TRBV12-4	-	-	TRBJ2-4	CASSFVSSNIQYF	TGTGCCAGCAGCTTCGTGAGTTCGAACATTCAGTACTTC
TRBV9	-	-	TRBJ1-2	CASSDPLFRAGENGYTF	TGTGCCAGCAGCGATCCCCTGTTCCGTGCAGGGGAGAATGGCTACACCTTC
TRBV6-6	-	-	TRBJ1-3	CASSLTTLGNTIYF	TGTGCCAGCAGTTTAACCACTCTAGGAAACACCATATATTTT
TRBV30	-	TRBD2	TRBJ2-3	CAWRYGRAGNTQYF	TGTGCCTGGAGATATGGTCGAGCGGGAAACACGCAGTATTTT
TRBV7-8	-	-	TRBJ2-2	CASSLDMGGGGELFF	TGTGCCAGCAGCTTAGATATGGGGGGTGGCGGGGAGCTGTTTTTT
TRBV28	-	-	TRBJ1-1	CASRVRDTEAFF	TGTGCCAGCAGGGTCAGAGACACTGAAGCTTTCTTT
TRBV12-3/TRBV12-4	-	-	TRBJ2-6	CASRPPGARSGANVLTF	TGTGCCAGCAGACCCCCGGGCGCGAGGTCTGGGGCCAACGTCCTGACTTTC
TRBV6-2/TRBV6-3	few	-	TRBJ2-7	CASSQQGYEQYF	TGTGCCAGCAGTCAGCAAGGCTACGAGCAGTACTTC
TRBV2	-	-	TRBJ1-5	CASGGEGQPQHF	TGTGCCAGTGGGGGGGAAGGTCAGCCCCAGCATTTT
TRBV27	-	TRBD1	TRBJ2-6	CASSLVGRGTGANVLTF	TGTGCCAGCAGTTTAGTAGGCAGGGGGACTGGGGCCAACGTCCTGACTTTC
TRBV6-5	few	-	TRBJ2-5	CASTFLETQYF	TGTGCCAGCACTTTCCTGGAGACCCAGTACTTC
TRBV7-9	-	-	TRBJ2-3	CASLLGNTDTQYF	TGTGCCAGCCTACTGGGGAACACAGATACGCAGTATTTT
TRBV4-2	-	-	TRBJ2-6	CASSQDQRAGANVLTF	TGTGCCAGCAGCCAAGATCAAAGGGCTGGGGCCAACGTCCTGACTTTC
TRBV19	-	TRBD2	TRBJ2-1	CASSPSGTSSSYNEQFF	TGTGCCAGTAGTCCTAGCGGGACTTCAAGCTCCTACAATGAGCAGTTCTTC
TRBV30	-	-	TRBJ2-5	CAWEPGQETQYF	TGTGCCTGGGAGCCGGGGCAAGAGACCCAGTACTTC
TRBV5-4	-	TRBD2	TRBJ2-7	CASSLGLAATSYEQYF	TGTGCCAGCAGCCTCGGACTAGCGGCCACCTCCTACGAGCAGTACTTC
TRBV11-3	-	TRBD2	TRBJ2-1	CASSLDGTITYNEQFF	TGTGCCAGCAGCTTAGATGGGACTATTACCTACAATGAGCAGTTCTTC
TRBV29-1	once	-	TRBJ2-5	CSVAPRGQETQYF	TGCAGCGTCGCCCCTCGGGGCCAAGAGACCCAGTACTTC
TRBV28	once	-	TRBJ2-2	CASTGDTGELFF	TGTGCCAGCACGGGGGACACCGGGGAGCTGTTTTTT
TRBV5-4	-	-	TRBJ2-5	CASSEVELETQYF	TGTGCCAGCAGCGAGGTCGAGTTAGAGACCCAGTACTTC
TRBV10-3	-	TRBD2	TRBJ2-7	CAINTSGYEQYF	TGTGCCATCAACACTAGCGGGTACGAGCAGTACTTC
TRBV3-1	once	TRBD1	TRBJ1-4	CASSHGQGRLFF	TGTGCCAGCAGCCATGGACAGGGGAGACTGTTTTTT
TRBV29-1	-	-	TRBJ1-1	CSVENSVGTEAFF	TGCAGCGTTGAAAACTCGGTTGGGACTGAAGCTTTCTTT
TRBV29-1	-	TRBD2	TRBJ2-3	CSFTAGGRIDTQYF	TGCAGCTTCACCGCCGGCGGGAGGATAGATACGCAGTATTTT
TRBV12-3/TRBV12-4	-	TRBD2	TRBJ2-5	CASSLVAPLLAGGRETQYF	TGTGCCAGCAGTTTAGTGGCCCCCTTACTAGCGGGAGGACGGGAGACCCAGTACTTC
TRBV15	-	-	TRBJ2-3	CATRPRDRTDTQYF	TGTGCCACCCGTCCGAGGGATCGCACAGATACGCAGTATTTT
TRBV4-1	once	-	TRBJ2-1	CASSQDVVAAYNEQFF	TGCGCCAGCAGCCAAGATGTAGTAGCGGCCTACAATGAGCAGTTCTTC
TRBV24-1	-	-	TRBJ1-2	CATSDFRGGGYTF	TGTGCCACCAGTGATTTCAGGGGAGGTGGCTACACCTTC
TRBV18	-	TRBD1	TRBJ1-2	CASSLLDRRYGYTF	TGTGCCAGCTCACTTCTGGACAGGCGGTATGGCTACACCTTC
TRBV4-1	-	-	TRBJ2-2	CASSPAGPGELFF	TGCGCCAGCAGCCCGGCCGGGCCCGGGGAGCTGTTTTTT
TRBV29-1	-	-	TRBJ1-1	CSVVKGGAEAFF	TGCAGCGTTGTGAAGGGAGGCGCTGAAGCTTTCTTT
TRBV27	-	TRBD1	TRBJ2-3	CASIPTGKVHTDTQYF	TGTGCCAGCATCCCGACAGGGAAGGTCCACACAGATACGCAGTATTTT
TRBV3-1	-	-	TRBJ2-7	CASSQDLPYEQYF	TGTGCCAGCAGCCAGGATCTACCCTACGAGCAGTACTTC
TRBV6-2/TRBV6-3	-	-	TRBJ2-4	CASSWGYVQYF	TGTGCCAGCAGTTGGGGCTATGTTCAGTACTTC
TRBV7-2	-	-	TRBJ2-2	CASRRETNTGELFF	TGTGCCAGCAGGCGAGAAACGAACACCGGGGAGCTGTTTTTT
TRBV12-5	-	-	TRBJ1-1	CASGSQPNTEAFF	TGTGCTAGTGGTTCACAGCCAAACACTGAAGCTTTCTTT
TRBV6-5	-	-	TRBJ1-1	CASGRTGTGDTEAFF	TGTGCCAGCGGCCGGACCGGGACGGGTGACACTGAAGCTTTCTTT
TRBV7-4	-	TRBD2	TRBJ2-7	CASRYTSGTISYEQYF	TGTGCCAGCAGATATACTAGCGGGACGATATCCTACGAGCAGTACTTC
TRBV20-1	-	TRBD1	TRBJ2-3	CSARDSGGPDTQYF	TGCAGTGCTAGAGATTCAGGGGGACCAGATACGCAGTATTTT